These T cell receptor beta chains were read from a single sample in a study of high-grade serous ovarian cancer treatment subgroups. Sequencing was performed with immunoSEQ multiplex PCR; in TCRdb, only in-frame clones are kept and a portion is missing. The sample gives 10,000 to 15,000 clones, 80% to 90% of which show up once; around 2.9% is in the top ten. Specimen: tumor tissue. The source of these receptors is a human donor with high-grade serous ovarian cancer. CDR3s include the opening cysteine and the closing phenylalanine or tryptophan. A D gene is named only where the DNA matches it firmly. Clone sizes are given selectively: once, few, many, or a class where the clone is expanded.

CDR3aa: CASSKGAGTEAFF
CDR3nt: TGTGCCAGTAGTAAGGGGGCAGGCACTGAAGCTTTCTTT
d_gene: TRBD1
abundance: .
v_gene: TRBV19
j_gene: TRBJ1-1

CDR3aa: CASSRQGKAYGYTF
CDR3nt: TGTGCCAGTAGTCGACAGGGTAAAGCCTATGGCTACACCTTC
d_gene: TRBD1
abundance: once
v_gene: TRBV19
j_gene: TRBJ1-2

CDR3aa: CASSVGLADYEQYF
CDR3nt: TGTGCCAGCAGCGTCGGACTAGCAGACTACGAGCAGTACTTC
d_gene: TRBD2
abundance: .
v_gene: TRBV5-6
j_gene: TRBJ2-7

CDR3aa: CASSLGGEAAFF
CDR3nt: TGTGCCAGCAGCTTAGGGGGGGAGGCAGCTTTCTTT
d_gene: .
abundance: .
v_gene: TRBV7-3
j_gene: TRBJ1-1

CDR3aa: CASTGDGGLGYTF
CDR3nt: TGTGCCAGCACGGGGGATGGGGGGCTGGGCTACACCTTC
d_gene: .
abundance: .
v_gene: TRBV2
j_gene: TRBJ1-2

CDR3aa: CASSAATVGGPYQETQYF
CDR3nt: TGTGCCAGCAGTGCAGCCACGGTAGGGGGACCTTACCAAGAGACCCAGTACTTC
d_gene: .
abundance: .
v_gene: TRBV6-1
j_gene: TRBJ2-5

CDR3aa: CASSGGTGYGYTF
CDR3nt: TGTGCCAGCAGTGGTGGGACAGGCTATGGCTACACCTTC
d_gene: TRBD1
abundance: few
v_gene: TRBV6-1
j_gene: TRBJ1-2

CDR3aa: CATSRVGRGGNQPQHF
CDR3nt: TGTGCCACCAGCAGAGTCGGACGGGGGGGAAATCAGCCCCAGCATTTT
d_gene: .
abundance: once
v_gene: TRBV15
j_gene: TRBJ1-5

CDR3aa: CASSIDRRTNEKLFF
CDR3nt: TGTGCCAGTAGTATTGACAGAAGAACTAATGAAAAACTGTTTTTT
d_gene: .
abundance: once
v_gene: TRBV19
j_gene: TRBJ1-4

CDR3aa: CASSSPRDRAYNEQFF
CDR3nt: TGTGCCAGCAGCTCGCCCCGGGACAGGGCCTACAATGAGCAGTTCTTC
d_gene: TRBD1
abundance: .
v_gene: TRBV5-4
j_gene: TRBJ2-1

CDR3aa: CASSQQRTENYGYTF
CDR3nt: TGTGCCAGCAGCCAACAGAGGACAGAGAACTATGGCTACACCTTC
d_gene: .
abundance: .
v_gene: TRBV4-2
j_gene: TRBJ1-2

CDR3aa: CASSGGRGETQYF
CDR3nt: TGTGCCAGCAGCGGGGGTAGGGGAGAGACCCAGTACTTC
d_gene: .
abundance: .
v_gene: TRBV7-7
j_gene: TRBJ2-5

CDR3aa: CASSPDRGYGYTF
CDR3nt: TGTGCCAGCAGTCCGGACAGGGGTTATGGCTACACCTTC
d_gene: TRBD1
abundance: few
v_gene: TRBV6-5
j_gene: TRBJ1-2

CDR3aa: CASSERQGGYTIYF
CDR3nt: TGTGCCAGCAGTGAACGACAGGGCGGATACACCATATATTTT
d_gene: TRBD1
abundance: .
v_gene: TRBV2
j_gene: TRBJ1-3

CDR3aa: CARSLVYQGTITEAFF
CDR3nt: TGTGCCAGAAGCTTGGTTTATCAGGGGACTATAACTGAAGCTTTCTTT
d_gene: .
abundance: .
v_gene: TRBV5-3
j_gene: TRBJ1-1

CDR3aa: CASSKPGTRNNEQFF
CDR3nt: TGCGCCAGCAGCAAGCCCGGGACTAGGAACAATGAGCAGTTCTTC
d_gene: TRBD2
abundance: .
v_gene: TRBV5-1
j_gene: TRBJ2-1

CDR3aa: CASSYSRREPQHF
CDR3nt: TGTGCCAGCAGTTACTCGAGGCGGGAGCCCCAGCATTTT
d_gene: .
abundance: .
v_gene: TRBV6-5
j_gene: TRBJ1-5

CDR3aa: CASSQGFGSSGANVLTF
CDR3nt: TGCGCCAGCAGCCAAGGTTTCGGGTCGTCTGGGGCCAACGTCCTGACTTTC
d_gene: .
abundance: .
v_gene: TRBV4-3
j_gene: TRBJ2-6

CDR3aa: CASRPPGNYGYTF
CDR3nt: TGTGCCAGCAGACCGCCCGGGAACTATGGCTACACCTTC
d_gene: .
abundance: .
v_gene: TRBV28
j_gene: TRBJ1-2

CDR3aa: CASSQEGTDRYIQYF
CDR3nt: TGCGCCAGCAGCCAGGAGGGGACAGATAGATACATTCAGTACTTC
d_gene: .
abundance: .
v_gene: TRBV4-3
j_gene: TRBJ2-4

CDR3aa: CASGVGHFSGNTIYF
CDR3nt: TGTGCCAGCGGGGTGGGACACTTCTCTGGAAACACCATATATTTT
d_gene: .
abundance: .
v_gene: TRBV6-1
j_gene: TRBJ1-3

CDR3aa: CASSLGREETQYF
CDR3nt: TGTGCCAGCAGCTTGGGGCGGGAAGAGACCCAGTACTTC
d_gene: .
abundance: .
v_gene: TRBV5-4
j_gene: TRBJ2-5

CDR3aa: CASSSGGHQETQYF
CDR3nt: TGTGCCAGCAGCTCCGGAGGGCACCAAGAGACCCAGTACTTC
d_gene: .
abundance: once
v_gene: TRBV13
j_gene: TRBJ2-5

CDR3aa: CASSPGVSQGWTNEKLFF
CDR3nt: TGTGCCAGCAGTCCCGGAGTTTCCCAGGGTTGGACTAATGAAAAACTGTTTTTT
d_gene: .
abundance: .
v_gene: TRBV28
j_gene: TRBJ1-4

CDR3aa: CASSEPGQGARSAFF
CDR3nt: TGTGCCAGCAGTGAACCGGGACAGGGGGCGAGGTCGGCTTTCTTT
d_gene: TRBD1
abundance: .
v_gene: TRBV6-1
j_gene: TRBJ1-1